These 17 T cell receptor beta chains originate from one sample sequenced in a study of T cells in women clearing cervical HPV infection. Clones were sequenced by immunoSEQ multiplex PCR, and TCRdb holds only the in-frame ones, with some missing. In total, the table holds over 25,000 clones. Sequencing input: blood buffy coat. Source of these receptors: a woman aged 18 to 75 with a cervical HPV16 infection that either progressed to CIN3+ or cleared (not recorded which).

With respect to this clone: The read ends 3 residues early relative to the CDR3; the germline J gene fills the gap. J is TRBJ2-1 and V is TRBV30; 14 bases align to TRBD2. V lost 3 bases to trimming and J lost 5 bases; unmatched junction nucleotides: 3. The CDR3 has 15 residues. CDR1 and CDR2 (germline): GTSNPN, SVGIG (reference sequence). CDR3 amino acids: CAWRPGLAGDNEQFF. The part of the CDR3 DNA that was read is TGTGCCTGGAGGCCGGGACTAGCGGGGGACAATGAG.

This CDR3 is CARDCSYNDYTF. The DNA read from the CDR3 is TGTGCCAGGGACTGCTCCTACAATGAC. V usage is TRBV19 and J usage is TRBJ1-2; D not certain. The read halts 3 residues ahead of the CDR3 end, with the missing end drawn from the germline J gene. Germline V gene lookup returns CDR1 LNHDA and CDR2 SQIVND (reference sequence). The CDR3 runs 12 residues.

Comment on this clone: Read coverage stops 3 residues before the CDR3 terminus; the germline J gene supplies the remainder. The J gene is TRBJ2-5, the V gene TRBV12-3 or TRBV12-4; 9 bases match TRBD2. The CDR3 is 17 amino acids. The junction had 11 bases not matched to a gene; V was cut back by 1 base and J by 5 bases. The sequenced CDR3 bases are TGTGCCAGCAGTTTAGGGGGTAGCGGGAGCGTTGGCGAGACC. Translated: CASSLGGSGSVGET. In full, the CDR3 is CASSLGGSGSVGETQYF.

Notes on this clone: The CDR3 is cut off 3 residues early in the read; its end comes from the germline J gene. The chain has TRBV5-1 and TRBJ1-6, with 10 bases lining up with TRBD1. Looked up from germline, CDR1 is SGHRS and CDR2 is YFSETQ. The CDR3 length is 16 residues. V gave up 0 bases and J gave up 10 bases; unmatched junction bases: 7. The CDR3 loop is CASSLVETGGRSPLHF. CDR3 DNA (partial): TGCGCCAGCAGCTTGGTTGAGACAGGGGGCCGATCACCC.

As for this clone: The CDR3 end is not reached by the read, which stops 3 residues before it; the germline J gene fills it in. This rearrangement joins TRBV5-1 to TRBJ2-2, with 8 positions matching TRBD2. The V and J ends lost 6 bases and 1 base, in that order; junction bases with no gene match: 8. The CDR3 totals 16 residues. Germline V CDR1 and CDR2: SGHRS, YFSETQ. CDR3 sequence: CASTRELAVNTGELFF. CDR3 DNA (partial): TGCGCCAGCACTAGGGAACTAGCGGTGAACACCGGGGAG. Full variable domain (missing parts from reference TRBV5-1 and TRBJ2-2): KAGVTQTPRYLIKTRGQQVTLSCSPISGHRSVSWYQQTPGQGLQFLFEYFSETQRNKGNFPGRFSGRQFSNSRSEMNVSTLELGDSALYLCASTRELAVNTGELFFGEGSRLTVL.

As for this clone: The read comes to an end 3 residues before the CDR3 does, leaving the germline J gene to fill in the end. V gene TRBV10-3 combines with J gene TRBJ2-1; 10 bases agree with TRBD2. Germline CDR1 is ENHRY and CDR2 is SYGVKD. The V and J ends lost 10 bases and 5 bases, in that order; junction bases with no gene match: 2. The CDR3 length is 12 residues. CDR3 amino acids: CATSGSHNEQFF. CDR3 bases read: TGTGCCACTAGCGGGAGTCACAATGAG.

Concerning this clone itself: The sequenced fragment ends 3 residues before the CDR3 boundary, so the rest is inferred from the germline J gene. This chain uses TRBV7-3 with TRBJ2-2; D not certain. This CDR3 is built from 15 residues. Germline assignment: CDR1 SGHTA and CDR2 FQGTGA. V lost 2 bases and J lost 5, with 12 bases in between. The CDR3 reads CASSLDGSKTGELFF. CDR3 DNA, as far as it was read: TGTGCCAGCAGCTTAGACGGGTCTAAAACCGGGGAG.

Worth noting for this clone: The read falls 3 residues short of the CDR3 end, and the missing part is taken from the germline J gene. The rearrangement uses TRBV5-1 and TRBJ2-7; D remains unclear. Germline CDR1 SGHRS, CDR2 YFSETQ. V was trimmed by 3 bases and J by 5 bases, leaving 15 bases between them. The CDR3 runs 14 residues. The CDR3 bases that were read are TGCGCCAGCAGCTCAGTCCCCCCAGTGAACGAG. Translating gives CASSSVPPVNE. In full, the CDR3 is CASSSVPPVNEQYF.

CDR3 DNA (partial): TGTGCCAGCAGCCAAGATATCGGGACTAGCGGAGGGGGGGAGACC. It is translated as CASSQDIGTSGGGET. The whole CDR3 region reads CASSQDIGTSGGGETQYF. The chain employs TRBV3-1 (or the pseudogene TRBV3-2) and TRBJ2-5; 11 nucleotides align to TRBD2. The read falls 3 residues short of the CDR3 end, and the missing part is taken from the germline J gene. This CDR3 has 18 residues. Germline assignment: CDR1 LGHDT and CDR2 YNNKEL (reference sequence). The V gene end was trimmed by 0 bases and the J gene end by 5 bases; junction bases not matched to a gene: 11.

On this clone: The read finishes 3 residues shy of the CDR3 end, and the germline J gene is used to complete it. This chain joins TRBV5-1 and TRBJ1-2; 8 nucleotides match TRBD1. Per germline, CDR1 SGHRS and CDR2 YFSETQ. There are 16 residues in the CDR3. The DNA read from the CDR3 is TGCGCCAGCAGCTTGCAAGGGACAGGTGGTATCGGGGGC. It is translated as CASSLQGTGGIGG. The entire CDR3 reads CASSLQGTGGIGGYTF. The full variable domain, its missing parts supplied by reference TRBV5-1 and TRBJ1-2, is KAGVTQTPRYLIKTRGQQVTLSCSPISGHRSVSWYQQTPGQGLQFLFEYFSETQRNKGNFPGRFSGRQFSNSRSEMNVSTLELGDSALYLCASSLQGTGGIGGYTFGSGTRLTVV.

A note on this clone: The read ends 3 residues before the CDR3 terminus; that terminus is restored from the germline J gene. V usage is TRBV7-9 and J usage is TRBJ1-4; D is undetermined. The CDR3 covers 15 residues. V was shortened by 0 bases and J by 3 bases, with 8 bases between the two germline ends. Germline assignment: CDR1 SEHNR and CDR2 FQNEAQ (reference sequence). Partial CDR3 DNA: TGTGCCAGCAGCTTAGCGAGGGTTCCTAATGAAAAA. Amino acids: CASSLARVPNEK. Given in full, the CDR3 is CASSLARVPNEKLFF.

Turning to this clone: Sequencing ends 3 residues short of the CDR3 end; the germline J gene provides the rest. The chain recombines TRBV4-2 with TRBJ2-1; D possibly corresponds to TRBD2 (5 bases). Per the germline V gene, CDR1 is LGHNA and CDR2 is YNFKEQ. Trimming removed 3 bases from V and 8 bases from J, with 8 bases in between. This CDR3 contains 12 residues. The CDR3 sequence: CASSHPGDEQFF. The sequenced CDR3 bases are TGTGCCAGCAGCCACCCCGGGGATGAG.

As concerns this clone: The sequence runs out 3 residues before the end of the CDR3; the remainder is reconstructed from the germline J gene. The chain links TRBV28 to TRBJ1-2; 8 bases agree with TRBD1. This CDR3 has 17 residues. V dropped 4 bases and J dropped 5; count of bases not matched to a gene: 15. Looked up from germline, CDR1 is MDHEN and CDR2 is SYDVKM. This CDR3 is CASSSGGSGPRMYGYTF. CDR3 DNA (partial): TGTGCCAGCAGTTCAGGGGGCTCAGGGCCGCGAATGTATGGC.

Of note for this clone: The read stops 3 residues short of the end of the CDR3; the missing end is completed from the germline J gene. This chain links TRBV19 with TRBJ1-2, with D perhaps matching TRBD1 (6 bases). In germline, CDR1 is LNHDA, CDR2 SQIVND (reference sequence). There are 14 residues in the CDR3. V gave up 8 bases and J gave up 4 bases, with 17 bases separating them. The part of the CDR3 DNA that was read is TGTGCCAGTGGCCCGGCCGGACAGATCTATGGC. Translating it yields CASGPAGQIYG. The full CDR3 protein reads CASGPAGQIYGYTF.

For this clone: Read coverage stops 3 residues before the CDR3 terminus; the germline J gene supplies the remainder. This rearrangement joins TRBV20-1 to TRBJ2-2, with D possibly being TRBD1 (6 bases). This CDR3 comprises 14 residues. The germline gives CDR1 DFQATT, CDR2 SNEGSKA (reference sequence). Trimming removed 0 bases from V and 6 bases from J, with 11 bases in between. The sequenced part of the CDR3 DNA is TGCAGTGCTAGAGATAGGAACAGGGCCGGGGAG. As protein: CSARDRNRAGE. The whole CDR3 reads CSARDRNRAGELFF.

Concerning this clone itself: The read ends 3 residues shy of where the CDR3 ends; the end is completed using the germline J gene. The V call is TRBV19, the J call TRBJ1-4; 11 nucleotides agree with TRBD1. V trimming: 9 bases; J trimming: 1 base; junction bases outside the gene matches: 7. Germline V CDR1 and CDR2: LNHDA, SQIVND (reference sequence). This CDR3 region has 16 residues. The covered CDR3 bases are TGTGCCAGCAGACCGGACAGGGGGCGAACTAATGAAAAA. Encoded protein: CASRPDRGRTNEK. The whole CDR3 sequence reads CASRPDRGRTNEKLFF.

With respect to this clone: Read data end 3 residues before the CDR3 end; the end is taken from the germline J gene. The gene calls are TRBV12-3 or TRBV12-4 and TRBJ2-1; 9 bases align to TRBD1. Trimming cost V 5 bases and J 1 base; bases outside gene matches: 3. The CDR3 length is 15 residues. Partial CDR3 DNA: TGTGCCAGCAGTGGAGGGACAGGGTCCTACAATGAG. Amino acid sequence: CASSGGTGSYNE. The entire CDR3 protein reads CASSGGTGSYNEQFF.